A selection of T cell receptor beta chains follows, all from one sample in a study of blood T cell repertoires in COVID-19. Repertoires were generated with immunoSEQ multiplex PCR, while TCRdb's copy carries only in-frame clones and drops some. The table lists roughly 250,000 clones, roughly 87% of them singletons. What was sequenced was peripheral blood. Every receptor here comes from a man aged 55 to 69 who had recovered from COVID-19. Each CDR3 is given with its conserved first and last residue. The D gene is left open where the match is weak. Expanded clones get a size class; other rows say once, few or many, or leave the size out.

j_gene | v_gene | d_gene | abundance | CDR3nt | CDR3aa
TRBJ1-1 | TRBV29-1 | . | . | TGCAGCGCCAGGGATGTGACTGAAGCTTTCTTT | CSARDVTEAFF
TRBJ1-5 | TRBV19 | TRBD1 | . | TGTGCCAGTAGTAAACAACGGACAGGGCATCAGCCCCAGCATTTT | CASSKQRTGHQPQHF
TRBJ2-1 | TRBV24-1 | TRBD1 | . | TGTGCCACCAGTGATGCACTTGGGACAGGGGGAATTCAGGATGAGCAGTTCTTC | CATSDALGTGGIQDEQFF
TRBJ2-3 | TRBV4-2 | . | . | TGTGCCAGCAGCCAAGTAGCCGCGACGGTCACAGATACGCAGTATTTT | CASSQVAATVTDTQYF
TRBJ1-6 | TRBV7-2 | TRBD1 | . | TGTGCCAGCAGCTTTCTGGGACAGGGGGACTCACCCCTCCACTTT | CASSFLGQGDSPLHF
TRBJ1-4 | TRBV6-5 | . | . | TGTGCCAGCGAAGACAGACTGGGTGAAAAACTGTTTTTT | CASEDRLGEKLFF
TRBJ1-2 | TRBV30 | . | . | TGTGCCTGGAGTACCGCCCCAGGGATCTATGGCTACACCTTC | CAWSTAPGIYGYTF
TRBJ2-3 | TRBV25-1 | . | . | TGTGCCAGCAGTGAATATATCTCGGGGGGCCGCACAGATACGCAGTATTTT | CASSEYISGGRTDTQYF
TRBJ2-7 | TRBV7-2 | . | . | TGTGCCAGCAGTTTGAATGTAGCCTACGAGCAGTACTTC | CASSLNVAYEQYF
TRBJ2-7 | TRBV3-1/TRBV3-2 | . | . | TGTGCCAGCAGCCAAGTCGGCGGGGCCTACGAGCAGTACTTC | CASSQVGGAYEQYF
TRBJ2-2 | TRBV19 | . | few | TGTGCCAGTAGTTGGGGGACTTCCCAGAACACCGGGGAGCTGTTTTTT | CASSWGTSQNTGELFF
TRBJ2-3 | TRBV27 | . | . | TGTGCCAGCAGTTTAAAGCCCCCTAGCACAGATACGCAGTATTTT | CASSLKPPSTDTQYF
TRBJ1-2 | TRBV7-9 | . | . | TGTGCCAGCAGCTTAGATGCTCGGGGGTATGGCTACACCTTC | CASSLDARGYGYTF
TRBJ2-3 | TRBV11-1 | . | . | TGTGCCAGCAGCTCGACAAGGCTTTCACAAGATACGCAGTATTTT | CASSSTRLSQDTQYF
TRBJ2-4 | TRBV2 | . | . | TGTGCCAGCAGCGGAGCCAAAAACATTCAGTACTTC | CASSGAKNIQYF
TRBJ2-5 | TRBV6-1 | TRBD2 | . | TGTGCCAGCAGTGAAGGTAGCGGGCTCCGAAGGGAGACCCAGTACTTC | CASSEGSGLRRETQYF
TRBJ2-3 | TRBV30 | TRBD1 | . | TGTGCCTGGAGTGTAAAAACAGGGGTCACGAATACGCAGTATTTT | CAWSVKTGVTNTQYF
TRBJ1-1 | TRBV6-5 | TRBD1 | once | TGTGCCAGCAGTTACCCCTCGACAGGGGGCGGCACTGAAGCTTTCTTT | CASSYPSTGGGTEAFF
TRBJ2-3 | TRBV28 | TRBD2 | . | TGTGCCAATGGGGGGGGGAGCGGGTCGGCGCAGTATTTT | CANGGGSGSAQYF
TRBJ1-1 | TRBV5-1 | . | few | TGCGCCAGCTCGGCAGGGGCCAACACTGAAGCTTTCTTT | CASSAGANTEAFF
TRBJ2-3 | TRBV5-1 | TRBD2 | . | TGCGCCAGCAGCTTGAGACTAGCGGGGGAGTTGGCAGATACGCAGTATTTT | CASSLRLAGELADTQYF
TRBJ1-4 | TRBV27 | TRBD1 | . | TGTGCCAGCAGTTTAGGGACAGGGGTATATGAAAAACTGTTTTTT | CASSLGTGVYEKLFF
TRBJ2-2 | TRBV3-1/TRBV3-2 | . | once | TGTGCCAGCAGCCAAGTAACCGGGGAGCTGTTTTTT | CASSQVTGELFF
TRBJ2-5 | TRBV7-9 | TRBD2 | . | TGTGCCAGCAGCTTACTTAGACTAGCCGGGGAGACCCAGTACTTC | CASSLLRLAGETQYF
TRBJ1-6 | TRBV29-1 | TRBD1 | . | TGCAGCGCCTGGACAGGCTCAGGATCACCCCTCCACTTT | CSAWTGSGSPLHF
TRBJ1-6 | TRBV5-1 | TRBD1 | . | TGCGCCAGCAGCTTGTTGTCACAGGGGGATAATTCACCCCTCCACTTT | CASSLLSQGDNSPLHF
TRBJ2-3 | TRBV7-8 | TRBD2 | . | TGTGCCAGCAGCTCCAGGCGACTAGCGCCCGCCACAGATACGCAGTATTTT | CASSSRRLAPATDTQYF
TRBJ1-2 | TRBV6-1 | . | once | TGTGCCAGCAGTGAGCAGACAGGACCTTCGGGAGGCTACACCTTC | CASSEQTGPSGGYTF
TRBJ2-5 | TRBV4-1 | . | . | TGCGCCAGCAGCCATTCAGGATCAGGAGAGACCCAGTACTTC | CASSHSGSGETQYF
TRBJ2-5 | TRBV7-2 | TRBD2 | . | TGTGCCAGCAGCTTACGTGGACTAGCGGGGGGGCCGACCCAGTACTTC | CASSLRGLAGGPTQYF
TRBJ1-3 | TRBV18 | . | . | TGTGCCAGTTCGGAGGTTCTCTCTGGAAACACCATATATTTT | CASSEVLSGNTIYF
TRBJ1-1 | TRBV5-4 | . | . | TGTGCCAGCAGCTTTTATCAGGGGAGGAACACTGAAGCTTTCTTT | CASSFYQGRNTEAFF
TRBJ2-5 | TRBV23-1 | . | once | TGCGCCAGCAGCCCCGGACTTTTTGAAGAGACCCAGTACTTC | CASSPGLFEETQYF
TRBJ1-4 | TRBV19 | TRBD1 | . | TGTGCCAGTAGTACAACAGGGGCGACTAATGAAAAACTGTTTTTT | CASSTTGATNEKLFF
TRBJ2-7 | TRBV5-1 | TRBD2 | once | TGCGCCAGCAGCGCCTTGACTAGCGGGGGGGCCTACGAGCAGTACTTC | CASSALTSGGAYEQYF
TRBJ2-5 | TRBV24-1 | TRBD2 | once | TGTGCCACCAGTGATTACGGACTAGCGGGAAGGGAGACCCAGTACTTC | CATSDYGLAGRETQYF
TRBJ1-5 | TRBV4-1 | . | . | TGCGCCAGCAGCCAAGATTTTGGGAGGGTTGTTCAGCCCCAGCATTTT | CASSQDFGRVVQPQHF
TRBJ2-2 | TRBV9 | . | . | TGTGCCAGCAGCGCAGGGGGGCAGGCGAACACCGGGGAGCTGTTTTTT | CASSAGGQANTGELFF
TRBJ2-3 | TRBV19 | TRBD1 | . | TGTGCCAGTAGTAATCGACAGGGGGTTAGCACAGATACGCAGTATTTT | CASSNRQGVSTDTQYF
TRBJ2-7 | TRBV18 | . | . | TGTGCCAGCTCACCTGGCGGTAGCCTCTCCTACGAGCAGTACTTC | CASSPGGSLSYEQYF
TRBJ1-2 | TRBV18 | . | . | TGTGCCAGCTCACCTACATTGGACTATGGCTACACCTTC | CASSPTLDYGYTF
TRBJ1-1 | TRBV5-1 | . | . | TGCGCCAGCAGTACTGGGAACACTGAAGCTTTCTTT | CASSTGNTEAFF